A single sample is the source of the 2 T cell receptor beta chains below, sequenced in a study of shared clonotypes between healthy human individuals. Using immunoSEQ multiplex PCR, the repertoire was profiled, and TCRdb retains in-frame clones only, with some absent. This repertoire shows roughly 2.4 million clones, more than 90% found once; its top ten account for roughly 0.13%. The source material was naive CD4+ T cells sorted from blood. Specified subset: CD45RA+ positively selected. The receptors derive from a man between 18 and 35 years old in good health.

This chain links TRBV6-6 with TRBJ1-2; D is possibly TRBD1 (6 bases). The length of the CDR3 is 13 residues. The germline CDR1 and CDR2 sequences are MNHNY and SVGAGI (reference sequence). V dropped 2 bases and J dropped 6 bases, with 10 bases sitting between them. CDR3 nucleotides: TGTGCCAGCAGTTACCTATCAGGGGATGGCTACACCTTC. Amino acid sequence: CASSYLSGDGYTF.

CDR3: CASSEFGTSGRALTDTQYF. The CDR3 DNA reads TGTGCCAGCAGTGAATTCGGGACTAGCGGGAGGGCCCTCACAGATACGCAGTATTTT. V usage is TRBV6-1 and J usage is TRBJ2-3, with TRBD2 matching 16 bases. CDR3 length: 19 residues. The germline CDR1 and CDR2 sequences are MNHNS and SASEGT. Trimming at V came to 2 bases and at J to 2 bases, leaving 7 bases not matched to a gene.